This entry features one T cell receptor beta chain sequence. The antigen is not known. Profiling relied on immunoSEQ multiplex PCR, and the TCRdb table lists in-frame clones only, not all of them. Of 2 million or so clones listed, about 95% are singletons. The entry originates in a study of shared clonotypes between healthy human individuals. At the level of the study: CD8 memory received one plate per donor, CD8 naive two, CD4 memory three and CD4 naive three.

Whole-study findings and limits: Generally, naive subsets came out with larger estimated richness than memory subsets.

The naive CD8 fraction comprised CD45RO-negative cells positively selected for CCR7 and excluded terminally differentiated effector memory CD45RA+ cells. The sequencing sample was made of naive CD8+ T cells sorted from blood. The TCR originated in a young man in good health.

CDR3 nucleotide sequence: TGTGCCAGCAGCTTGTGGGGGGCCGGGGCTAGGTATGGCTACACCTTC. Protein: CASSLWGAGARYGYTF. J is TRBJ1-2 and V is TRBV5-6, with D possibly matching TRBD1 (6 bases). The CDR3 spans 16 residues. The germline V gene has CDR1 SGHDT and CDR2 YYEEEE. The V end was cut by 1 base, the J end by 5 bases, with 18 bases between.